The 26 T cell receptor beta chains reported below all come from one sample, sequenced in a study of shared clonotypes between healthy human individuals (dated by TCRdb to the early 2020s). CD8 naive samples consisted of CD45RO-negative cells that were positively selected for CCR7, yielding a CD45RA+CCR7+ population without TemRA cells. To prepare the library, the immunoSEQ multiplex PCR assay was applied. TCRdb carries this immuneACCESS record with in-frame sequences only. Its versions omit some clonotypes, under half of them owing to an unresolved V gene in the studies checked, with the rest unexplained. This sample lists hundreds of thousands of clones; almost 95% were detected once. The ten largest clonotypes hold about 24% of the sample. Specimen: naive CD8+ T cells sorted from blood. Interpreted using the paper, the cell subset or site label stands for: CD45RA+CCR7+. The receptors derive from a man aged 30 to 39 in good health.

This rearrangement joins TRBV21-1 to TRBJ2-3; TRBD2, the D gene given by the table, was not confirmed from the DNA. TRBV21-1 is shown as a pseudogene. The CDR3 sequence is 13 residues long. The CDR3 here is CASSKTCTDTQYF. The CDR3 DNA reads TGTGCCAGCAGCAAGACTTGCACAGATACGCAGTATTTT.

For this clone: This may stem from a read error, because a much larger clone lies one nucleotide away. The chain has TRBV4-1 and TRBJ2-2, with unresolved D. CDR3 length: 12 residues. The V gene's germline CDR1 is MGHRA and CDR2 YSYEKL. In DNA, the CDR3 is TGCGCCAGCAGCCGGGATACCGAGGAGCTGTTTTTT. The encoded protein is CASSRDTEELFF.

In this sample, this clone turned up once. The rearrangement links TRBV6-6 to TRBJ2-7; D remains unclear. V dropped 8 bases and J dropped 3 bases, with 17 bases sitting between them. Germline V gene data show CDR1 as MNHNY and CDR2 as SVGAGI (reference sequence). CDR3 length: 14 amino acids. DNA of the CDR3: TGTGCCAGCTCCCTCGGCACCGGGCGCTACGAGCAGTACTTC. Encoded protein: CASSLGTGRYEQYF.

V and J are TRBV5-5 and TRBJ2-7, with D perhaps TRBD1 or TRBD2 (6 bases each). The CDR3 totals 13 residues. The V gene lost 1 base and the J gene lost 7 bases, with 12 bases spanning the gap. Germline V gives CDR1 SGHKS, CDR2 YYEKEE (reference sequence). CDR3: CASSLWGAEEQYF. In DNA, the CDR3 is TGTGCCAGCAGCTTGTGGGGGGCGGAAGAGCAGTACTTC. The complete variable domain, with remaining parts taken from reference TRBV5-5 and TRBJ2-7, reads DAGVTQSPTHLIKTRGQQVTLRCSPISGHKSVSWYQQVLGQGPQFIFQYYEKEERGRGNFPDRFSARQFPNYSSELNVNALLLGDSALYLCASSLWGAEEQYFGPGTRLTVT.

The J gene is TRBJ2-1, the V gene TRBV7-3; tentatively, D is TRBD1 (6 bases). Trimming removed 4 bases at V and 6 bases at J, with 10 bases between. The CDR3 runs 13 residues. Germline CDR1 and CDR2: SGHTA and FQGTGA. Here the CDR3 reads CASSSTGTNEQFF. The DNA for the CDR3 is TGTGCCAGCAGCTCGACAGGAACCAATGAGCAGTTCTTC.

The V call is TRBV5-1, the J call TRBJ2-1; D perhaps matches TRBD2 (5 bases). The germline gives CDR1 SGHRS, CDR2 YFSETQ. The CDR3 runs 14 residues. V dropped 3 bases and J dropped 6 bases, with 13 bases sitting between them. The CDR3 DNA reads TGCGCCAGCAGCTCGGAGGCCCAAAGCAATGAGCAGTTCTTC. Translated, it gives CASSSEAQSNEQFF.

The V and J genes are TRBV7-9 and TRBJ2-1, with D unclear. The CDR3 length is 17 residues. Germline CDR1 is SEHNR and CDR2 is FQNEAQ (reference sequence). With 6 bases removed from V and 7 bases from J, the gap between germline ends came to 25 bases. The chain's CDR3 is CASRRQRNPQNSNEQFF. CDR3 bases: TGTGCCAGCAGACGCCAGCGAAACCCTCAAAATAGTAATGAGCAGTTCTTC.

The V call is TRBV29-1, the J call TRBJ2-4; D is perhaps TRBD1 (6 bases). Germline V gene sequence: CDR1 SQVTM, CDR2 ANQGSEA. V gave up 8 bases and J gave up 6 bases, with 17 bases separating them. The CDR3 runs to 13 residues. The CDR3 here is CSYSRGGGNIQYF. DNA of the CDR3: TGCAGCTATAGCAGGGGCGGCGGAAACATTCAGTACTTC.

The table lists this clone with a few counts. The chain uses TRBV11-3 and TRBJ1-1; D is undetermined. Germline values: CDR1 SGHNT, CDR2 YENEEA. The CDR3 sequence is 13 residues long. Between the trimmed V and J ends, which lost 3 bases and 0 bases, there was a span of 5 bases. The CDR3 DNA reads TGTGCCAGCAGCTTGCGGATGAACACTGAAGCTTTCTTT. Protein product: CASSLRMNTEAFF.

V gene TRBV11-2 combines with J gene TRBJ2-1; D call uncertain. This CDR3 contains 15 residues. The V gene lost 0 bases and the J gene lost 10 bases, with 16 bases spanning the gap. Germline CDR1 and CDR2: SGHAT and FQNNGV. CDR3 in DNA: TGTGCCAGCAGCTTAGATCTGGGAAGGGTCAGGGAGCAGTTCTTC. Protein: CASSLDLGRVREQFF.

The J gene is TRBJ1-4, the V gene TRBV7-9, with D possibly being TRBD1 (6 bases). V lost 5 bases and J 3 bases, leaving 16 bases between the germline ends. CDR1 SEHNR and CDR2 FQNEAQ come from the germline V gene (reference sequence). The CDR3 totals 16 residues. The CDR3 reads CASSPTDRMANEKLFF. In nucleotides, the CDR3 is TGTGCCAGCAGCCCGACCGACAGGATGGCTAATGAAAAACTGTTTTTT. The full variable domain, rest sourced from reference TRBV7-9 and TRBJ1-4, is DTGVSQNPRHKITKRGQNVTFRCDPISEHNRLYWYRQTLGQGPEFLTYFQNEAQLEKSRLLSDRFSAERPKGSFSTLEIQRTEQGDSAMYLCASSPTDRMANEKLFFGSGTQLSVL.

The rearrangement links TRBV30 to TRBJ2-7; TRBD2 matches 10 bases. The CDR3 is made up of 14 amino acids. Germline V gene lookup returns CDR1 GTSNPN and CDR2 SVGIG (reference sequence). V trimming: 0 bases; J trimming: 6 bases; junction bases outside the gene matches: 5. CDR3 sequence: CAWSVSSGSFEQYF. The CDR3 bases are TGTGCCTGGAGTGTGTCTAGCGGGAGTTTCGAGCAGTACTTC.

The V and J genes are TRBV6-1 and TRBJ2-1, with 10 bases identical to TRBD2. The V and J ends lost 4 bases and 4 bases, in that order; junction bases with no gene match: 4. CDR3 length: 15 amino acids. Per the germline V gene, CDR1 is MNHNS and CDR2 is SASEGT. The CDR3 region has the DNA TGTGCCAGCAGTGCAGGGACTAGCGATTACAATGAGCAGTTCTTC. Its translation: CASSAGTSDYNEQFF.

The chain joins TRBV9 to TRBJ1-1; D is perhaps TRBD1 (5 bases). Germline CDR1 is SGDLS and CDR2 is YYNGEE. Trimming left V 4 bases short and J 5 bases short, with 18 bases between. The CDR3 is 15 amino acids. The CDR3 loop reads CASSPWTQGETEAFF. The CDR3 DNA is TGTGCCAGCAGCCCCTGGACCCAGGGTGAAACTGAAGCTTTCTTT.

Comment on this clone: A read error may produce the germline difference seen at one junction end. This specimen includes other DNA sequences encoding the same CDR3. V and J are TRBV10-3 and TRBJ2-7; possible D gene TRBD2, 6 bases. CDR1 is ENHRY and CDR2 is SYGVKD in the germline V gene. This CDR3 has 13 residues. The CDR3, as DNA: TGTGCCATCAGTGAGGGAGGGAGCTACGAGCAGTATTTC. Translating gives CAISEGGSYEQYF.

The chain recombines TRBV10-3 with TRBJ2-2; 7 bases match TRBD1. Germline V gene sequence: CDR1 ENHRY, CDR2 SYGVKD. The CDR3 is made up of 14 amino acids. V was clipped by 7 bases and J by 5 bases; unmatched bases: 7. DNA for the CDR3: TGTGCCATCACCCCTGACAGGGAAACCGGGGAGCTGTTTTTT. Translation gives CAITPDRETGELFF.

J is TRBJ2-1 and V is TRBV10-2, with TRBD2 matching 11 bases. Germline CDR1 reads WSHSY; CDR2 reads SAAADI. CDR3 length equals 14 residues. Trimming removed 10 bases from V and 2 bases from J; junction bases left unmatched: 4. CDR3 loop: CATIAGGTYNEQFF. The CDR3 DNA reads as TGCGCCACCATAGCGGGAGGGACCTACAATGAGCAGTTCTTC.

The rearrangement links TRBV28 to TRBJ2-1, with 9 bases identical to TRBD1. Germline V CDR1 and CDR2: MDHEN, SYDVKM. V lost 4 bases and J lost 5; bases outside the gene matches: 3. The CDR3 is 14 residues long. This chain's CDR3 is CASSWDRVDNEQFF. The DNA for the CDR3 is TGTGCCAGCAGTTGGGACAGGGTCGACAATGAGCAGTTCTTC.

As for this clone: The same CDR3 arises from other DNA sequences in this sample as well. CDR3 nucleotide sequence: TGTGCCAGCAGTTTGTCCGGGGGCACAGATACGCAGTATTTT. Its protein product is CASSLSGGTDTQYF. The V gene is TRBV27, the J gene TRBJ2-3, with D possibly being TRBD2 (5 bases). Trimming pared 3 bases from V and 1 base from J, leaving 8 bases between. The CDR3 has 14 amino acids. Germline values: CDR1 MNHEY, CDR2 SMNVEV (reference sequence).

V and J are TRBV13 and TRBJ1-2; D might be TRBD1 (5 bases). Germline V gene data show CDR1 as PRHDT and CDR2 as FYEKMQ (reference sequence). The CDR3 sequence is 14 residues long. The germline V and J ends were trimmed by 0 bases and 4 bases, with 9 bases remaining between them. CDR3 coding DNA: TGTGCCAGCAGCTTAGGCCAAGACAGCTATGGCTACACCTTC. It yields the protein CASSLGQDSYGYTF. The whole variable domain, filled in from reference TRBV13 and TRBJ1-2, reads AAGVIQSPRHLIKEKRETATLKCYPIPRHDTVYWYQQGPGQDPQFLISFYEKMQSDKGSIPDRFSAQQFSDYHSELNMSSLELGDSALYFCASSLGQDSYGYTFGSGTRLTVV.

V usage is TRBV11-2 and J usage is TRBJ2-1, with 8 bases fitting TRBD2. Looked up from germline, CDR1 is SGHAT and CDR2 is FQNNGV. This CDR3 spans 16 amino acids. Trimming took 1 base from V and 3 from J; bases not matched to a gene: 5. The CDR3 reads CASSLGAGGIYNEQFF. CDR3 sequence (DNA): TGTGCCAGCAGCTTAGGGGCGGGGGGAATCTACAATGAGCAGTTCTTC.

About this clone: The sample has other DNA sequences that encode this CDR3 too. V usage is TRBV27 and J usage is TRBJ2-7; the D is unclear. Looked up from germline, CDR1 is MNHEY and CDR2 is SMNVEV (reference sequence). The CDR3 length is 14 residues. V was clipped by 0 bases and J by 2 bases, with 8 bases between them. The CDR3 is CASSLSRQTYEQYF. In DNA form, the CDR3 reads TGTGCCAGCAGTTTATCTAGGCAGACCTACGAGCAGTACTTC.

The chain couples TRBV4-3 to TRBJ2-1, with TRBD2 matching over 8 bases. The V segment lost 2 bases and the J segment 8 bases; nucleotides outside the gene matches: 5. The CDR3 has 14 amino acids. The germline gives CDR1 LGHNA, CDR2 YSLEER. The CDR3 bases are TGCGCCAGCAGCCAACAGGGACTAGTCGATGAGCAGTTCTTC. This sequence encodes CASSQQGLVDEQFF.

The chain couples TRBV10-3 to TRBJ2-7, with 10 bases that match TRBD1. The CDR3 runs 15 residues. V shed 2 bases and J 3 bases; nucleotides not matched to a gene: 4. Germline assignment: CDR1 ENHRY and CDR2 SYGVKD. The CDR3 reads CAISEVRTGGYEQYF. The CDR3 bases are TGTGCCATCAGTGAGGTGAGGACAGGGGGCTACGAGCAGTACTTC.

The table lists this clone with a count of one. The CDR3 nucleotides are TGTGCCAGCAGTTTCCATACAGGCATCGGACACAATGAGCAGTTCTTC. It codes for CASSFHTGIGHNEQFF. The chain has TRBV28 and TRBJ2-1; D might be TRBD1 (5 bases). This CDR3 has 16 amino acids. Germline V gene lookup returns CDR1 MDHEN and CDR2 SYDVKM. Trimming cost V 3 bases and J 5 bases, with 17 bases left between them. The full variable domain, its missing parts supplied by reference TRBV28 and TRBJ2-1, is DVKVTQSSRYLVKRTGEKVFLECVQDMDHENMFWYRQDPGLGLRLIYFSYDVKMKEKGDIPEGYSVSREKKERFSLILESASTNQTSMYLCASSFHTGIGHNEQFFGPGTRLTVL.

This clone appeared a single time. V gene TRBV6-4 combines with J gene TRBJ1-4; 8 nucleotides line up with TRBD1. CDR3 length: 14 amino acids. Germline-derived CDR1 and CDR2 are MRHNA and SNTAGT. With V trimmed by 6 bases and J by 4 bases, 4 bases remained unmatched. The CDR3 loop is CASRKGQVNEKLFF. For the CDR3, the DNA is TGTGCCAGCAGAAAGGGACAGGTTAATGAAAAACTGTTTTTT.